One TCR beta chain is described in this entry. Its antigen is not identified. Other DNA variants within this sample encode the same CDR3. The data are from a study of shared clonotypes between healthy human individuals. Using immunoSEQ multiplex PCR, the repertoire was profiled, and TCRdb retains in-frame clones only, with some absent. The sample contains about a million clones, over 75% of which appear only once. Broader study findings: Of the naive CD4 clonotypes, approximately 5% were shared across several donors.

This CDR3 has 11 residues. Germline CDR1 reads DFQATT; CDR2 reads SNEGSKA (reference sequence). The V and J ends lost 5 bases and 7 bases, in that order; junction bases with no gene match: 3. Specimen: memory CD4+ T cells sorted from blood. Subset: CD45RA-negative fraction. The chain is built from TRBV20-1 and TRBJ1-2; TRBD1 aligns across 8 bases. The receptor was isolated from a man between 18 and 35 years old in good health. The CDR3 is CSALQGGGYTF. CDR3 bases: TGCAGTGCTCTACAGGGGGGTGGCTACACCTTC.